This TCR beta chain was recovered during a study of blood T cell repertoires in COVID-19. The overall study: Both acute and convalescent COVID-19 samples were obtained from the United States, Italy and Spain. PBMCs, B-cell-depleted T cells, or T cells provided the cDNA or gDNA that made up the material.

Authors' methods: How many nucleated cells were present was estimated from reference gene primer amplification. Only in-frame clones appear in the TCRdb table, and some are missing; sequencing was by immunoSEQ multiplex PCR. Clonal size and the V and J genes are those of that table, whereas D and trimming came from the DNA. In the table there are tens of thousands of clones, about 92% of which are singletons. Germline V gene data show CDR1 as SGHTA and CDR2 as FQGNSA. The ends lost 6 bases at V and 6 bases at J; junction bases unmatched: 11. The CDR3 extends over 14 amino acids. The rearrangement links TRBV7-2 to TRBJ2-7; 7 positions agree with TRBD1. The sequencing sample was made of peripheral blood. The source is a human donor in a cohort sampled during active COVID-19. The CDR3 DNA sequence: TGTGCCAGCAGAGTTCGGGACAGTTTCCCCGAGCAGTACTTC. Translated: CASRVRDSFPEQYF.